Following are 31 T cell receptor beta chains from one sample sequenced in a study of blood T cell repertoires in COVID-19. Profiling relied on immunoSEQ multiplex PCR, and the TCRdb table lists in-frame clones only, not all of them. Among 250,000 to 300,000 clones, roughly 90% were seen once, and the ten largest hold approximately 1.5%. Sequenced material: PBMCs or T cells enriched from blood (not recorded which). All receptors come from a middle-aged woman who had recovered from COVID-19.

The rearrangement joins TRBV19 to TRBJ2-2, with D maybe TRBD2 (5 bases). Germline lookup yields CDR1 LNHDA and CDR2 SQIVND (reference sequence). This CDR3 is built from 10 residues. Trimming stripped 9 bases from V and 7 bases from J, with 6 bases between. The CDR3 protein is CASRDGELFF. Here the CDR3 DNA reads TGTGCCAGCCGGGACGGGGAGCTGTTTTTT.

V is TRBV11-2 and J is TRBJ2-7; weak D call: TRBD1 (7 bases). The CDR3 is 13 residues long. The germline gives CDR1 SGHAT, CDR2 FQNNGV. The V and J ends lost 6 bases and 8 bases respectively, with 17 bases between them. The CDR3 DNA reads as TGTGCCAGCAGTTTCGACAGGGACTGGAAGCAGTACTTC. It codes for CASSFDRDWKQYF. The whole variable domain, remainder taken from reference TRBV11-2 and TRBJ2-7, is EAGVAQSPRYKIIEKRQSVAFWCNPISGHATLYWYQQILGQGPKLLIQFQNNGVVDDSQLPKDRFSAERLKGVDSTLKIQPAKLEDSAVYLCASSFDRDWKQYFGPGTRLTVT.

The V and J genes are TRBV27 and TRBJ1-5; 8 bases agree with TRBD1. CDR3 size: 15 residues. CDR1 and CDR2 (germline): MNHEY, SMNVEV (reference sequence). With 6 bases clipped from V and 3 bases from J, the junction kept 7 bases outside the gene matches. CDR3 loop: CASSQPGQDNQPQHF. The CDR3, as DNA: TGTGCCAGCAGCCAACCGGGACAGGACAATCAGCCCCAGCATTTT.

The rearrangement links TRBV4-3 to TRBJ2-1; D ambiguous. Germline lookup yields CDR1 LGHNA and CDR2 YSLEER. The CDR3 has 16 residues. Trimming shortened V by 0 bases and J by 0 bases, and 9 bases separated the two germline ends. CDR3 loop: CASSQDYPGSYNEQFF. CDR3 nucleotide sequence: TGCGCCAGCAGCCAAGATTATCCAGGCTCCTACAATGAGCAGTTCTTC.

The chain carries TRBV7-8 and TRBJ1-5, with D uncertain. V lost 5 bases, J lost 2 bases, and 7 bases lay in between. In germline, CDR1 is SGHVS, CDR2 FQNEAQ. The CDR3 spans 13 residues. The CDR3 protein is CASSRTGNQPQHF. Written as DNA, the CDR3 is TGTGCCAGCAGCCGCACAGGCAATCAGCCCCAGCATTTT.

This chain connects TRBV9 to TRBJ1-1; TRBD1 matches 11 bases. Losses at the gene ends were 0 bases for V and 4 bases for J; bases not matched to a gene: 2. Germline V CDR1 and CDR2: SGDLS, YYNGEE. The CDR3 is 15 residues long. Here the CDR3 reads CASSVEGQGGTEAFF. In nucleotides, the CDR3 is TGTGCCAGCAGCGTAGAGGGACAGGGGGGCACTGAAGCTTTCTTT.

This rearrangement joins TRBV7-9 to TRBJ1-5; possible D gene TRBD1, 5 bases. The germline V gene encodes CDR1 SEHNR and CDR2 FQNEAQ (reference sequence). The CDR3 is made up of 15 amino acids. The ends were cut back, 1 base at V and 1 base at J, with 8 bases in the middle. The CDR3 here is CASSLGGLSNQPQHF. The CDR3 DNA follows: TGTGCCAGCAGCTTAGGGGGCCTAAGCAATCAGCCCCAGCATTTT.

DNA for the CDR3: TGTGCCAGCAGAAACCAACAGATCTCGGGGGCTTTCTTT. It specifies CASRNQQISGAFF. The chain recombines TRBV11-2 with TRBJ1-1, with no clear D. The ends were cut back, 6 bases at V and 11 bases at J, with 19 bases in the middle. Germline V CDR1 and CDR2: SGHAT, FQNNGV. This CDR3 has 13 residues.

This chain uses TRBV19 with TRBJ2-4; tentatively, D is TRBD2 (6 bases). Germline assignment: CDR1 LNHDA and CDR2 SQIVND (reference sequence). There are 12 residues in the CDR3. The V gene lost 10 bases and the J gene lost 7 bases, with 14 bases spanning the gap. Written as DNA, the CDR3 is TGTGCCACCGGATTTGGGAGGAACATTCAGTACTTC. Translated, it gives CATGFGRNIQYF.

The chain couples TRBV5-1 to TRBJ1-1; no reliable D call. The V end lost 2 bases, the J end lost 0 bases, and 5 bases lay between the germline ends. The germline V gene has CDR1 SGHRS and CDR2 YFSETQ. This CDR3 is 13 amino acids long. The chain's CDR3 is CASSLEMNTEAFF. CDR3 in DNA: TGCGCCAGCAGCTTAGAGATGAACACTGAAGCTTTCTTT.

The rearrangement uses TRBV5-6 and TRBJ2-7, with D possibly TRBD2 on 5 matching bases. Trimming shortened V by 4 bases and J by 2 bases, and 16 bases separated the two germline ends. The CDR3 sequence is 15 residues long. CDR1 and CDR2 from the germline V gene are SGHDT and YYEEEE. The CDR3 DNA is TGTGCCAGCAGCACCGGGATTTTAGACCCCTACGAGCAGTACTTC. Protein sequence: CASSTGILDPYEQYF.

The DNA of the CDR3 is TGTGCCAGCAGTGTGGTTGGGAGCTCCTACAATGAGCAGTTCTTC. Translated, it gives CASSVVGSSYNEQFF. The V and J genes are TRBV2 and TRBJ2-1, with D possibly matching TRBD2 (5 bases). This CDR3 is 15 amino acids long. The germline V gene encodes CDR1 SNHLY and CDR2 FYNNEI. Trimming left V 4 bases short and J 0 bases short, with 10 bases between.

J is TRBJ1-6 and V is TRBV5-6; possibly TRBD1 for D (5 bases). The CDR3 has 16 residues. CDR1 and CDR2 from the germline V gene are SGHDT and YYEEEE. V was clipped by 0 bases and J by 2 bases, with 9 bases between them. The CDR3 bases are TGTGCCAGCAGCTTGGATCGGGGGACCTATAATTCACCCCTCCACTTT. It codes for CASSLDRGTYNSPLHF. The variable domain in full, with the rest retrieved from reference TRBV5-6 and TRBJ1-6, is DAGVTQSPTHLIKTRGQQVTLRCSPKSGHDTVSWYQQALGQGPQFIFQYYEEEERQRGNFPDRFSGHQFPNYSSELNVNALLLGDSALYLCASSLDRGTYNSPLHFGNGTRLTVT.

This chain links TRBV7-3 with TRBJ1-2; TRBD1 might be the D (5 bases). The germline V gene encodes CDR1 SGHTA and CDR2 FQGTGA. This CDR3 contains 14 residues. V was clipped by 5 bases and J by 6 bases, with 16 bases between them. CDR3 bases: TGTGCCAGCAGCCCCAGGGAACAAACAGATGGCTACACCTTC. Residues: CASSPREQTDGYTF.

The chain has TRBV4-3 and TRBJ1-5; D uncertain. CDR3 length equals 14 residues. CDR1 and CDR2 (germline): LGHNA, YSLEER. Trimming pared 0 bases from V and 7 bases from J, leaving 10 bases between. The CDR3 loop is CASSQDNAVQPQHF. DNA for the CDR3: TGCGCCAGCAGCCAAGATAATGCGGTGCAGCCCCAGCATTTT.

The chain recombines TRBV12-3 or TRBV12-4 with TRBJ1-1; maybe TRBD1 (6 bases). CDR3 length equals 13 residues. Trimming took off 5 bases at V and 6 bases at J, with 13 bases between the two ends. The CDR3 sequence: CASSPGWGPEAFF. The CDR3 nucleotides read TGTGCCAGCAGTCCCGGGTGGGGGCCTGAAGCTTTCTTT.

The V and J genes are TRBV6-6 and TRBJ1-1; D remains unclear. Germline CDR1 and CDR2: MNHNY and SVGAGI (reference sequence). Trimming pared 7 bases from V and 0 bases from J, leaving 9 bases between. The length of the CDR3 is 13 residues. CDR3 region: CASTPTLNTEAFF. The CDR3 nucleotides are TGTGCCAGCACCCCGACATTGAACACTGAAGCTTTCTTT.

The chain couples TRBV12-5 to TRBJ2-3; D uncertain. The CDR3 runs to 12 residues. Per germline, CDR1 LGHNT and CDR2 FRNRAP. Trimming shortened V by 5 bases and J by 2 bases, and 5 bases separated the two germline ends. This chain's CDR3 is CASGLDTDTQYF. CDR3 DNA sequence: TGTGCTAGTGGTCTAGACACAGATACGCAGTATTTT.

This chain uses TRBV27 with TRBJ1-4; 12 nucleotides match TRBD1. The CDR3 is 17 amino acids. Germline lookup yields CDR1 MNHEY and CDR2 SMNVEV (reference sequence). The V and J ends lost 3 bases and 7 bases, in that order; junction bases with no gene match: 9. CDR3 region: CASSFSLGQGAGEKLFF. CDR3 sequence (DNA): TGTGCCAGCAGTTTTTCCTTGGGACAGGGGGCCGGTGAAAAACTGTTTTTT.

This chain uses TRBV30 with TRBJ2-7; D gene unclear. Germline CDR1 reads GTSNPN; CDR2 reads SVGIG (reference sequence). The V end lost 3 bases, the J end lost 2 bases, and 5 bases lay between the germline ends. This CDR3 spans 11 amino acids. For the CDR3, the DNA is TGTGCCTGGAGCCGTCCCTACGAGCAGTACTTC. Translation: CAWSRPYEQYF.

The CDR3 coding sequence is TGTGCCAGCAGTGAACAACAAGACTATGGCTACACCTTC. The encoded protein is CASSEQQDYGYTF. The chain uses TRBV2 and TRBJ1-2; D ambiguous. Germline V lookup: CDR1 SNHLY, CDR2 FYNNEI. The germline V and J ends were trimmed by 2 bases and 3 bases, with 7 bases remaining between them. The CDR3 is 13 amino acids.

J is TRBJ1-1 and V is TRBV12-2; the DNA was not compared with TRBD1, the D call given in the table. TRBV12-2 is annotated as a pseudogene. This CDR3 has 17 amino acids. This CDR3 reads CASRLAQKTGYDTEAFF. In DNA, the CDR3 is TGTGCAAGTCGCTTAGCCCAGAAGACAGGGTACGACACTGAAGCTTTCTTT.

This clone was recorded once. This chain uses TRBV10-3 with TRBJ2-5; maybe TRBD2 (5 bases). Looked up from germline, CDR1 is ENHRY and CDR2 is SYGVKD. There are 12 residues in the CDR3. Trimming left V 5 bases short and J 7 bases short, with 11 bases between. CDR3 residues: CAISSLEATQYF. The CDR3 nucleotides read TGTGCCATCAGTTCACTAGAGGCGACCCAGTACTTC.

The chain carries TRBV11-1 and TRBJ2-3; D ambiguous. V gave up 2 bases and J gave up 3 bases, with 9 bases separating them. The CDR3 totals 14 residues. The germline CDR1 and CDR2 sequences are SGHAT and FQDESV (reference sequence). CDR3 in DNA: TGTGCCAGCAGCTTAACCAGGTCAACAGATACGCAGTATTTT. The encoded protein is CASSLTRSTDTQYF.

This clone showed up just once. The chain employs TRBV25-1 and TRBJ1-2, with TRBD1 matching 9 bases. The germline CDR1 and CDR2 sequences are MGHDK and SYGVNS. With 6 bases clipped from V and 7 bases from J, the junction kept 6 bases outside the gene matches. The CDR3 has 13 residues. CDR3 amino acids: CASSRTGAGGYTF. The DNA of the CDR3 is TGTGCCAGCAGCAGGACAGGGGCCGGTGGCTACACCTTC.

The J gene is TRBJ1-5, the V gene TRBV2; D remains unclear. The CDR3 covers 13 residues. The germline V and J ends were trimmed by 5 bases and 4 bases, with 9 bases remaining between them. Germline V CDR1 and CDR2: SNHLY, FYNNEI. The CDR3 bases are TGTGCCAGCAGTCGTTCGGAGAATCAGCCCCAGCATTTT. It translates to CASSRSENQPQHF.

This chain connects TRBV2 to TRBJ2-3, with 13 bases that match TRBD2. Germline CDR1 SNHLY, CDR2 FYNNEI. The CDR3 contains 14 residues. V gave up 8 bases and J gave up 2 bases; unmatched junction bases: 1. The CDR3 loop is CASGLAGATDTQYF. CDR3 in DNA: TGTGCCAGCGGACTAGCGGGGGCCACAGATACGCAGTATTTT.

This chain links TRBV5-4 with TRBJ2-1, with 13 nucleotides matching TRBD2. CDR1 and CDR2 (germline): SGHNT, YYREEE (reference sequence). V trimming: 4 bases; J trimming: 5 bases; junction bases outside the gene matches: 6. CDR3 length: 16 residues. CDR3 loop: CASSRIGTSGDNEQFF. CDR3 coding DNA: TGTGCCAGCAGCCGAATTGGGACTAGCGGGGACAATGAGCAGTTCTTC.

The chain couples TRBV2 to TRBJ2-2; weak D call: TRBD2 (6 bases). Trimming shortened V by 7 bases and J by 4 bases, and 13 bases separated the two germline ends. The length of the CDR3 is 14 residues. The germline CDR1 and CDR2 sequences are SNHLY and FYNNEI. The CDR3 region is CASTGVITTGELFF. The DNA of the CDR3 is TGTGCCAGCACGGGGGTAATAACCACCGGGGAGCTGTTTTTT.

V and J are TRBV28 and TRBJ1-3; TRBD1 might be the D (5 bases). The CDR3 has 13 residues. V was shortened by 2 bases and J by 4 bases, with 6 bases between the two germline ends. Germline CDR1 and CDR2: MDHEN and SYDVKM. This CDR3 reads CASSLRGGNTIYF. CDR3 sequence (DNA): TGTGCCAGCAGTTTACGGGGGGGAAACACCATATATTTT.

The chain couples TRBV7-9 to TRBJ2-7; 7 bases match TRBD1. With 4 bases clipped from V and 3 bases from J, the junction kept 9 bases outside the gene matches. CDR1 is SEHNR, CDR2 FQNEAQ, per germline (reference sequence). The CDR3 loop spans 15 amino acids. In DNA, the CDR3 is TGTGCCAGCAGCTCGACAGGGCAAAGCTACTACGAGCAGTACTTC. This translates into CASSSTGQSYYEQYF.